This T cell receptor (beta chain) derives from a study of cytomegalovirus exposure and HLA in healthy donors. About the research overall: A later analysis reported the same platform for the 120 or so validation repertoires and the 650 to 750 first-cohort repertoires.

Germline CDR1 KGHSH, CDR2 LQKENI. The V end was cut by 1 base, the J end by 0 bases, with 25 bases between. The CDR3 contains 20 residues. Generated by immunoSEQ multiplex PCR, the TCRdb table keeps only in-frame clones and is missing some. The data show about 21,000 clones, around 97% seen once. Notes on the study in general: The authors confirmed in vitro that three CMV-associated chains were specific for CMV antigens. Many donors carried some public TCRs, although rarity characterized most TCR sequences.

With regard to this clone: The antigen is undetermined.

The V gene is TRBV18, the J gene TRBJ2-7; possibly TRBD1 for D (6 bases). The TCR sequence derives from a man aged 25-40 years in good health and CMV-seropositive. The sequenced sample consisted of PBMCs. CDR3 in DNA: TGTGCCAGCTCACCACGGTCAGGGGTCTTTGAAGGCGGCCTCTCCTACGAGCAGTACTTC. Its translation: CASSPRSGVFEGGLSYEQYF.